This T cell receptor beta chain is from a study of post-analysis software for immune sequencing data. Study-wide points: Analysis by F measure revealed that same-batch samples clustered strongly together. The study found TRBV5-6, TRBV5-1 and TRBV20-1 among five TRBV segments more frequent in patients than controls.

cDNA libraries of TCR beta carried unique molecular identifiers. TCRdb itself ran the PCR reads through MiXCR, one entry per CDR3 protein. The profile shows fewer than 600,000 distinct CDR3 sequences, roughly 45% of them singletons. Notes on this clonotype: Its antigen is as yet unknown.

V lost 0 bases, J lost 4 bases, and 10 bases lay in between. The CDR3 has 14 residues. Germline values: CDR1 SGDLS, CDR2 YYNGEE. The TCR sequence derives from a girl aged 10-17 years with multiple sclerosis. The chain recombines TRBV9 with TRBJ1-1; D may be TRBD1 (6 bases). The specimen was blood. CDR3 bases: TGTGCCAGCAGCGTAGCCTCGGACAGCACTGAAGCTTTCTTT. As protein: CASSVASDSTEAFF.